These 6 T cell receptor beta chains were sequenced from one sample in a study of blood T cell repertoires in COVID-19. Sequenced by immunoSEQ multiplex PCR; TCRdb stores in-frame clones only, minus some. The table includes about 180,000 clones, 70% to 90% detected once. Sequences were obtained from peripheral blood. The receptors originated from a man aged 50 or older with active or convalescent COVID-19.

This chain links TRBV28 with TRBJ2-2; D is perhaps TRBD1 (6 bases). Trimming left V 2 bases short and J 5 bases short, with 6 bases between. Germline V lookup: CDR1 MDHEN, CDR2 SYDVKM. CDR3 length: 13 residues. CDR3 DNA sequence: TGTGCCAGCAGTTTAACAGGGACCGGGGAGCTGTTTTTT. It translates to CASSLTGTGELFF.

The gene calls are TRBV6-1 and TRBJ1-4; D remains unclear. CDR1 is MNHNS, CDR2 SASEGT, per germline. V was shortened by 2 bases and J by 1 base, with 5 bases between the two germline ends. This CDR3 is built from 14 residues. The CDR3 here is CASSETVTNEKLFF. The CDR3, as DNA: TGTGCCAGCAGTGAAACAGTAACTAATGAAAAACTGTTTTTT.

V is TRBV5-6 and J is TRBJ1-4; TRBD1 matches at 7 bases. V shed 2 bases, J shed 13 bases, and the junction held 14 bases outside the gene matches. Looked up from germline, CDR1 is SGHDT and CDR2 is YYEEEE. This CDR3 comprises 15 residues. The CDR3 DNA reads as TGTGCCAGCAGCTTAGGAGACAGGGATCGTGCGGGACTGTTTTTT. Protein: CASSLGDRDRAGLFF.

This chain uses TRBV6-1 with TRBJ1-1, with TRBD1 as a possible D gene (5 bases). Trimming removed 3 bases at V and 8 bases at J, with 13 bases between. Germline values: CDR1 MNHNS, CDR2 SASEGT. CDR3 length equals 13 residues. CDR3 nucleotide sequence: TGTGCCAGCAGTGATAGGACACCTTACGAAGCTTTCTTT. Its translation is CASSDRTPYEAFF.

The gene calls are TRBV7-2 and TRBJ2-7; the D gene is possibly TRBD1 (5 bases). Germline V gene sequence: CDR1 SGHTA, CDR2 FQGNSA. CDR3 length: 16 residues. The V gene lost 2 bases and the J gene lost 0 bases, with 14 bases spanning the gap. The CDR3 nucleotides are TGTGCCAGCAGCTTAAAGGCTGACAGCCGCTCCTACGAGCAGTACTTC. Translated, it gives CASSLKADSRSYEQYF.

This clone was observed once. This chain links TRBV3-1 (or the pseudogene TRBV3-2) with TRBJ1-4; D is unclear. The CDR3 has 14 residues. Germline V gene data show CDR1 as LGHDT and CDR2 as YNNKEL (reference sequence). Trimming removed 1 base from V and 3 bases from J, with 6 bases in between. CDR3 protein: CASSQVGANEKLFF. The CDR3 coding sequence is TGTGCCAGCAGCCAAGTGGGAGCTAATGAAAAACTGTTTTTT.